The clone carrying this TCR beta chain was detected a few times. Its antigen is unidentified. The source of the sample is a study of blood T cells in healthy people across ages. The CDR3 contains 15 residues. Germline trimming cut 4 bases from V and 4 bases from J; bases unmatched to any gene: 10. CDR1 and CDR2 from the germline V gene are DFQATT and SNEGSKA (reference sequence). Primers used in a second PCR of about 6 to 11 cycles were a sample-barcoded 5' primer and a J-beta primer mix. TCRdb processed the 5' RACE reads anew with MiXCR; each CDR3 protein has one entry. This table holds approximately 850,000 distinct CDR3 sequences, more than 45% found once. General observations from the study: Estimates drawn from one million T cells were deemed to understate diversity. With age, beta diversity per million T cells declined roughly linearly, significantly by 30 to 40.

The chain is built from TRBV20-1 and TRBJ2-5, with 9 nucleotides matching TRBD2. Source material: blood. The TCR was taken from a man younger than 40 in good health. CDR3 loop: CSAKRAGGSRETQYF. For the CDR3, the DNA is TGCAGTGCTAAAAGAGCGGGGGGTTCCCGAGAGACCCAGTACTTC.